A selection of T cell receptor beta chains follows, all from one sample in a study of blood T cell repertoires in COVID-19. TCRdb's copy holds only in-frame clones and misses some; the assay was immunoSEQ multiplex PCR. This sample carries 400,000 or so clones, more than 75% of them seen once, and the ten largest clones take approximately 2.9%. Input material: peripheral blood. All receptors derive from a human donor in a cohort sampled during active COVID-19. Each CDR3 is given with its conserved first and last residue. A D gene is named only where the DNA matches it firmly. Clone size appears in some rows only: once, few, many, or a class for an expanded clone.

d_call: TRBD1
j_call: TRBJ1-4
v_call: TRBV30
clone_size: -
cdr3_aa: CASLDRGRANEKLFF
cdr3_nt: TGTGCCAGCCTGGACAGGGGCCGGGCTAATGAAAAACTGTTTTTT

d_call: TRBD2
j_call: TRBJ2-7
v_call: TRBV5-5
clone_size: few
cdr3_aa: CASSLGLAEQYF
cdr3_nt: TGTGCCAGCAGCCTTGGACTAGCGGAGCAGTACTTC

d_call: -
j_call: TRBJ1-5
v_call: TRBV19
clone_size: -
cdr3_aa: CASNQGLSSNQPQHF
cdr3_nt: TGTGCCAGTAATCAGGGACTTAGTAGCAATCAGCCCCAGCATTTT

d_call: -
j_call: TRBJ1-2
v_call: TRBV6-6
clone_size: -
cdr3_aa: CASRLTGKNYGYTF
cdr3_nt: TGTGCCAGCAGATTGACCGGGAAAAACTATGGCTACACCTTC

d_call: -
j_call: TRBJ1-5
v_call: TRBV7-8
clone_size: -
cdr3_aa: CASSLDVGGNQPQHF
cdr3_nt: TGTGCCAGCAGCTTAGACGTAGGGGGCAATCAGCCCCAGCATTTT

d_call: TRBD1
j_call: TRBJ1-6
v_call: TRBV7-3
clone_size: -
cdr3_aa: CASSLKGQNSPLHF
cdr3_nt: TGTGCCAGCAGCTTAAAGGGACAGAATTCACCCCTCCACTTT

d_call: TRBD2
j_call: TRBJ2-7
v_call: TRBV15
clone_size: few
cdr3_aa: CATSRGPLAGGLEQYF
cdr3_nt: TGTGCCACCAGCAGAGGCCCGCTAGCGGGGGGGCTTGAGCAGTACTTC

d_call: -
j_call: TRBJ2-7
v_call: TRBV9
clone_size: -
cdr3_aa: CASSPGRRGYEQYF
cdr3_nt: TGTGCCAGCAGCCCCGGGCGGAGAGGGTACGAGCAGTACTTC

d_call: -
j_call: TRBJ1-1
v_call: TRBV3-1/TRBV3-2
clone_size: few
cdr3_aa: CASSRANTEAFF
cdr3_nt: TGTGCCAGCAGCCGGGCTAACACTGAAGCTTTCTTT

d_call: TRBD1
j_call: TRBJ2-5
v_call: TRBV2
clone_size: -
cdr3_aa: CASRVDRGRGETQYF
cdr3_nt: TGTGCCAGCAGGGTGGACAGGGGGCGAGGGGAGACCCAGTACTTC

d_call: -
j_call: TRBJ1-5
v_call: TRBV30
clone_size: once
cdr3_aa: CAWSVRENQPQHF
cdr3_nt: TGTGCCTGGAGTGTACGAGAGAATCAGCCCCAGCATTTT

d_call: TRBD1
j_call: TRBJ1-2
v_call: TRBV9
clone_size: -
cdr3_aa: CASSPDRGPTNYGYTF
cdr3_nt: TGTGCCAGCAGCCCAGACAGGGGTCCTACTAACTATGGCTACACCTTC

d_call: -
j_call: TRBJ2-7
v_call: TRBV20-1
clone_size: -
cdr3_aa: CSAGLGYEQYF
cdr3_nt: TGCAGTGCCGGACTTGGGTACGAGCAGTACTTC

d_call: -
j_call: TRBJ2-7
v_call: TRBV4-1
clone_size: -
cdr3_aa: CASSQEADAFYEQYF
cdr3_nt: TGCGCCAGCAGCCAAGAAGCGGACGCCTTCTACGAGCAGTACTTC

d_call: TRBD2
j_call: TRBJ2-2
v_call: TRBV3-1/TRBV3-2
clone_size: -
cdr3_aa: CASSRLAEIRRNTGELFF
cdr3_nt: TGTGCCAGCAGTCGACTAGCGGAGATACGGAGGAACACCGGGGAGCTGTTTTTT

d_call: -
j_call: TRBJ1-1
v_call: TRBV6-5
clone_size: -
cdr3_aa: CASLRVDTEAFF
cdr3_nt: TGTGCCAGCTTGAGAGTCGACACTGAAGCTTTCTTT

d_call: -
j_call: TRBJ2-1
v_call: TRBV7-8
clone_size: -
cdr3_aa: CASSPVYPEPSYNEQFF
cdr3_nt: TGTGCCAGCAGCCCCGTCTATCCCGAACCCTCCTACAATGAGCAGTTCTTC

d_call: -
j_call: TRBJ2-3
v_call: TRBV18
clone_size: -
cdr3_aa: CASSPASTDTQYF
cdr3_nt: TGTGCCAGCTCACCGGCTAGCACAGATACGCAGTATTTT

d_call: TRBD1
j_call: TRBJ1-1
v_call: TRBV5-6
clone_size: -
cdr3_aa: CASSLVPDRGTEAFF
cdr3_nt: TGTGCCAGCAGCTTGGTCCCGGACAGGGGCACTGAAGCTTTCTTT

d_call: TRBD1
j_call: TRBJ1-2
v_call: TRBV7-9
clone_size: -
cdr3_aa: CASSFSGTGTMGYTF
cdr3_nt: TGTGCCAGCAGCTTCTCCGGGACAGGGACTATGGGCTACACCTTC

d_call: TRBD2
j_call: TRBJ2-1
v_call: TRBV27
clone_size: -
cdr3_aa: CASSPVTSGGYNEQFF
cdr3_nt: TGTGCCAGCAGCCCCGTGACTAGCGGGGGATACAATGAGCAGTTCTTC

d_call: -
j_call: TRBJ2-5
v_call: TRBV19
clone_size: -
cdr3_aa: CASSRGVGVQETQYF
cdr3_nt: TGTGCCAGTAGTCGCGGGGTGGGGGTCCAAGAGACCCAGTACTTC

d_call: -
j_call: TRBJ1-1
v_call: TRBV7-9
clone_size: once
cdr3_aa: CASTSAVQRHTEAFF
cdr3_nt: TGTGCCAGCACCAGCGCCGTACAGAGACACACTGAAGCTTTCTTT

d_call: TRBD1
j_call: TRBJ1-4
v_call: TRBV5-1
clone_size: -
cdr3_aa: CASSSADRGQLFF
cdr3_nt: TGCGCCAGCAGCTCTGCGGACAGGGGACAACTGTTTTTT

d_call: TRBD1
j_call: TRBJ2-5
v_call: TRBV19
clone_size: -
cdr3_aa: CASSKPSTGAQETQYF
cdr3_nt: TGTGCCAGTAGTAAACCCTCGACAGGGGCCCAAGAGACCCAGTACTTC

d_call: TRBD1
j_call: TRBJ2-4
v_call: TRBV28
clone_size: -
cdr3_aa: CASSRLQGAVNIQYF
cdr3_nt: TGTGCCAGCAGTCGTCTACAGGGGGCGGTAAACATTCAGTACTTC

d_call: TRBD1
j_call: TRBJ2-7
v_call: TRBV3-1/TRBV3-2
clone_size: -
cdr3_aa: CASRSTGGLSYEQYF
cdr3_nt: TGTGCCAGCAGGTCGACAGGGGGCTTATCCTACGAGCAGTACTTC

d_call: -
j_call: TRBJ1-4
v_call: TRBV21-1
clone_size: -
cdr3_aa: CASSLGGFNEKLFF
cdr3_nt: TGTGCCAGCAGCTTGGGGGGGTTTAATGAAAAACTGTTTTTT

d_call: -
j_call: TRBJ2-3
v_call: TRBV3-1/TRBV3-2
clone_size: -
cdr3_aa: CASSQDQASRTQYF
cdr3_nt: TGTGCCAGCAGCCAAGATCAGGCTTCACGGACGCAGTATTTT

d_call: -
j_call: TRBJ1-1
v_call: TRBV12-3/TRBV12-4
clone_size: -
cdr3_aa: CASRRYRRAFF
cdr3_nt: TGTGCCAGCAGGCGATACAGGCGAGCTTTCTTT

d_call: TRBD2
j_call: TRBJ2-3
v_call: TRBV20-1
clone_size: -
cdr3_aa: CSASLSGMGRTDTQYF
cdr3_nt: TGCAGTGCTAGTTTGAGCGGGATGGGCCGCACAGATACGCAGTATTTT

d_call: -
j_call: TRBJ1-6
v_call: TRBV30
clone_size: -
cdr3_aa: CAWSSRGSTSPLHF
cdr3_nt: TGTGCCTGGAGTAGCAGGGGTTCGACTTCACCCCTCCACTTT

d_call: -
j_call: TRBJ2-1
v_call: TRBV6-5
clone_size: -
cdr3_aa: CASRPDPSSYNEQFF
cdr3_nt: TGTGCCAGCAGGCCCGATCCGAGCTCCTACAATGAGCAGTTCTTC

d_call: -
j_call: TRBJ2-5
v_call: TRBV7-2
clone_size: -
cdr3_aa: CASSFTAAETQYF
cdr3_nt: TGTGCCAGCAGCTTTACTGCGGCGGAGACCCAGTACTTC

d_call: -
j_call: TRBJ1-2
v_call: TRBV9
clone_size: few
cdr3_aa: CASSGLGGYGYTF
cdr3_nt: TGTGCCAGCAGCGGCTTGGGGGGCTATGGCTACACCTTC

d_call: -
j_call: TRBJ1-4
v_call: TRBV19
clone_size: -
cdr3_aa: CASKGVTNEKLFF
cdr3_nt: TGTGCCAGTAAGGGGGTGACTAATGAAAAACTGTTTTTT

d_call: -
j_call: TRBJ1-2
v_call: TRBV7-2
clone_size: -
cdr3_aa: CASSLGAFPLRGYGYTF
cdr3_nt: TGTGCCAGCAGCTTAGGTGCATTCCCCCTCCGGGGCTATGGCTACACCTTC

d_call: -
j_call: TRBJ2-1
v_call: TRBV5-1
clone_size: once
cdr3_aa: CASSLAPRDEQFF
cdr3_nt: TGCGCCAGCAGCTTGGCCCCCAGGGATGAGCAGTTCTTC

d_call: -
j_call: TRBJ1-1
v_call: TRBV6-5
clone_size: once
cdr3_aa: CASSPLTGRGAFF
cdr3_nt: TGTGCCAGCAGTCCCCTGACAGGCAGAGGGGCTTTCTTT

d_call: -
j_call: TRBJ2-5
v_call: TRBV5-1
clone_size: -
cdr3_aa: CASSLGVGGETQYF
cdr3_nt: TGCGCCAGCAGCTTGGGGGTGGGAGGAGAGACCCAGTACTTC

d_call: TRBD1
j_call: TRBJ1-3
v_call: TRBV19
clone_size: -
cdr3_aa: CASFKQGAGNTIYF
cdr3_nt: TGTGCCAGTTTCAAGCAGGGGGCTGGAAACACCATATATTTT

d_call: -
j_call: TRBJ1-1
v_call: TRBV7-3
clone_size: -
cdr3_aa: CASSLGRNTEAFF
cdr3_nt: TGTGCCAGCAGCTTAGGCAGGAACACTGAAGCTTTCTTT

d_call: -
j_call: TRBJ1-1
v_call: TRBV12-3/TRBV12-4
clone_size: -
cdr3_aa: CASSFVKNTEAFF
cdr3_nt: TGTGCCAGCAGTTTTGTCAAGAACACTGAAGCTTTCTTT

d_call: -
j_call: TRBJ2-2
v_call: TRBV7-9
clone_size: few
cdr3_aa: CASSFGLRGKNGELFF
cdr3_nt: TGTGCCAGCAGCTTTGGCCTCCGGGGAAAGAACGGGGAGCTGTTTTTT

d_call: TRBD1
j_call: TRBJ1-5
v_call: TRBV7-4
clone_size: -
cdr3_aa: CASSLSLVYRDRGEYSNQPQHF
cdr3_nt: TGTGCCAGCAGCTTATCTTTAGTGTACAGGGACAGGGGGGAATATAGCAATCAGCCCCAGCATTTT

d_call: TRBD1
j_call: TRBJ2-7
v_call: TRBV14
clone_size: once
cdr3_aa: CASSHKDRAYEQYF
cdr3_nt: TGTGCCAGCAGCCACAAGGACAGGGCCTACGAGCAGTACTTC

d_call: TRBD2
j_call: TRBJ2-3
v_call: TRBV5-1
clone_size: -
cdr3_aa: CASSSGLAGGRSTDTQYF
cdr3_nt: TGCGCCAGCAGCTCTGGACTAGCGGGGGGACGTAGCACAGATACGCAGTATTTT

d_call: TRBD2
j_call: TRBJ2-7
v_call: TRBV5-1
clone_size: -
cdr3_aa: CASTASGSYEQYF
cdr3_nt: TGCGCCAGCACGGCTAGCGGGAGCTACGAGCAGTACTTC

d_call: -
j_call: TRBJ2-7
v_call: TRBV5-1
clone_size: -
cdr3_aa: CASSYGTPEQYF
cdr3_nt: TGCGCCAGCAGCTACGGGACACCGGAGCAGTACTTC

d_call: -
j_call: TRBJ2-5
v_call: TRBV2
clone_size: -
cdr3_aa: CASTSNLVYETQYF
cdr3_nt: TGTGCCAGCACCTCGAACTTAGTTTATGAGACCCAGTACTTC

d_call: TRBD2
j_call: TRBJ2-1
v_call: TRBV7-2
clone_size: -
cdr3_aa: CASSPLAGVLNRFF
cdr3_nt: TGTGCCAGCAGCCCACTAGCGGGAGTCCTAAATCGGTTCTTC

d_call: TRBD1
j_call: TRBJ2-1
v_call: TRBV6-5
clone_size: -
cdr3_aa: CASSRGQGVMNEQFF
cdr3_nt: TGTGCCAGCAGTAGAGGACAGGGGGTGATGAATGAGCAGTTCTTC